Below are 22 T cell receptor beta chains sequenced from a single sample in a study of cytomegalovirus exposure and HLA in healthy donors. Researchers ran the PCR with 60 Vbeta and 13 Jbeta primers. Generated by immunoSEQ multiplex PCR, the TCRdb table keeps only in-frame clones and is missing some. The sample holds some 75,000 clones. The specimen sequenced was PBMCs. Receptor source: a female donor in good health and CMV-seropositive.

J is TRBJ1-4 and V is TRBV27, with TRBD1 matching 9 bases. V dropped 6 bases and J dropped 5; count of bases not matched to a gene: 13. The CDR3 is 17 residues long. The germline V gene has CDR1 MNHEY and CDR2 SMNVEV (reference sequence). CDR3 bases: TGTGCCAGCAGGAGGGGAAAGACAGGGGGGGCCAATGAAAAACTGTTTTTT. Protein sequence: CASRRGKTGGANEKLFF. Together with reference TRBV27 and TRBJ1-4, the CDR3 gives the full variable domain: EAQVTQNPRYLITVTGKKLTVTCSQNMNHEYMSWYRQDPGLGLRQIYYSMNVEVTDKGDVPEGYKVSRKEKRNFPLILESPSPNQTSLYFCASRRGKTGGANEKLFFGSGTQLSVL.

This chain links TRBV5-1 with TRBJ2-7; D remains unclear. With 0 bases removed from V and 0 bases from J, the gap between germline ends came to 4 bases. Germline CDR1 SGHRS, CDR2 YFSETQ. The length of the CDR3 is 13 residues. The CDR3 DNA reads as TGCGCCAGCAGCTTGGCCGGCTCCTACGAGCAGTACTTC. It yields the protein CASSLAGSYEQYF. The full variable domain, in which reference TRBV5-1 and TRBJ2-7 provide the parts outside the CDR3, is KAGVTQTPRYLIKTRGQQVTLSCSPISGHRSVSWYQQTPGQGLQFLFEYFSETQRNKGNFPGRFSGRQFSNSRSEMNVSTLELGDSALYLCASSLAGSYEQYFGPGTRLTVT.

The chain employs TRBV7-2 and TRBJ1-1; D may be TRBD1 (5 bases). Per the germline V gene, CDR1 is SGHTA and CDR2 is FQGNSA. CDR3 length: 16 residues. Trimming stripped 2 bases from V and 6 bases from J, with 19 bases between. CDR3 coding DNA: TGTGCCAGCAGCTTAATGGGGCAGGCCCTTTATTCTGAAGCTTTCTTT. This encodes CASSLMGQALYSEAFF.

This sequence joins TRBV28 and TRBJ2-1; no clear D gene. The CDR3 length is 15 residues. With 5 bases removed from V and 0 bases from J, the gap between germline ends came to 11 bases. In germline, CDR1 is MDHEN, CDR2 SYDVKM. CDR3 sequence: CASSRHESSYNEQFF. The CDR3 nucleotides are TGTGCCAGCAGTCGACACGAGAGCTCCTACAATGAGCAGTTCTTC.

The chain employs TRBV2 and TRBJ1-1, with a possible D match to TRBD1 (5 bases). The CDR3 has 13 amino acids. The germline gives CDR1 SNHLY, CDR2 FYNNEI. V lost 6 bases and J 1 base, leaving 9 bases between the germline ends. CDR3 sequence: CASRMGQNTEAFF. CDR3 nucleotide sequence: TGTGCCAGCAGGATGGGGCAGAACACTGAAGCTTTCTTT.

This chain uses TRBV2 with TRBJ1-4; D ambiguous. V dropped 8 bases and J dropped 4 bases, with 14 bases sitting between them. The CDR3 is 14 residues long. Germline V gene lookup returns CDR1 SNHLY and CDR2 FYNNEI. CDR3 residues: CASLQAGDNEKLFF. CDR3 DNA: TGTGCCAGCCTCCAGGCCGGGGATAATGAAAAACTGTTTTTT.

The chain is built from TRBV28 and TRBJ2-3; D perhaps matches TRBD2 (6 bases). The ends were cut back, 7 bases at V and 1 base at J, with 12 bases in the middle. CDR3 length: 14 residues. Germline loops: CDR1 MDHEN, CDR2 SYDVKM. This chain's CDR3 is CASNTGLGTDTQYF. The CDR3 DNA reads TGTGCCAGCAATACGGGACTCGGCACAGATACGCAGTATTTT.

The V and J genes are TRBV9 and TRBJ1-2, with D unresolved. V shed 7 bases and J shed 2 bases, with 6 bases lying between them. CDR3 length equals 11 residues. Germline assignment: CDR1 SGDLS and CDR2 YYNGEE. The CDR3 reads CASGANYGYTF. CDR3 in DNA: TGTGCCAGCGGAGCCAACTATGGCTACACCTTC.

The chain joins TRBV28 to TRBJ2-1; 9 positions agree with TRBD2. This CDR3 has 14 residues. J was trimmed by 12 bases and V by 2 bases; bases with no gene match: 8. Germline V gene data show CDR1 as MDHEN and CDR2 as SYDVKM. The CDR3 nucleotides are TGTGCCAGCAGTTTAAGGGCAGCGGGAGGAACGCAGTTCTTC. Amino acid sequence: CASSLRAAGGTQFF.

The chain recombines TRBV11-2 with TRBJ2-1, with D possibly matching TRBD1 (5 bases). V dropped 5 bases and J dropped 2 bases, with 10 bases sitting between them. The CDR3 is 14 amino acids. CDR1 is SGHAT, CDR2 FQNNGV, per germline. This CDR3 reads CASSPPTAYNEQFF. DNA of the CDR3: TGTGCCAGCAGCCCCCCGACAGCCTACAATGAGCAGTTCTTC.

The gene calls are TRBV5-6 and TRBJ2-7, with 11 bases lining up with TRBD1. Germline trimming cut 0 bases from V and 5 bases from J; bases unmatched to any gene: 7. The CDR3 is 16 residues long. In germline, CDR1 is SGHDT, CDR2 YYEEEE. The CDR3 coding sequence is TGTGCCAGCAGCTTGGCCATAGGGACAGGGGGAGACGAGCAGTACTTC. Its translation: CASSLAIGTGGDEQYF.

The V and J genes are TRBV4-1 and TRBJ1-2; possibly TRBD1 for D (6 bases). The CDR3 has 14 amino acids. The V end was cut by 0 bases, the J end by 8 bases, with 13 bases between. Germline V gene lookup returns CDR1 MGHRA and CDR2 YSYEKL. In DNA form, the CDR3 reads TGCGCCAGCAGCCAAGATAGACAGGCATTCGGCTACACCTTC. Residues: CASSQDRQAFGYTF.

CDR3 sequence: CASSQGRDYEQYF. In DNA form, the CDR3 reads TGCGCCAGCAGCCAAGGACGGGACTACGAGCAGTACTTC. The rearrangement uses TRBV4-1 and TRBJ2-7, with D tentatively TRBD2 (5 bases). Germline CDR1 MGHRA, CDR2 YSYEKL. This CDR3 comprises 13 residues. The V end was cut by 1 base, the J end by 3 bases, with 7 bases between.

The CDR3 sequence is CASSSRLFQETQYF. In DNA form, the CDR3 reads TGTGCCAGCAGCTCTAGACTTTTCCAAGAGACCCAGTACTTC. The chain employs TRBV5-6 and TRBJ2-5; D remains ambiguous. This CDR3 is built from 14 residues. CDR1 SGHDT and CDR2 YYEEEE come from the germline V gene. The V and J ends lost 3 bases and 1 base respectively, with 10 bases between them.

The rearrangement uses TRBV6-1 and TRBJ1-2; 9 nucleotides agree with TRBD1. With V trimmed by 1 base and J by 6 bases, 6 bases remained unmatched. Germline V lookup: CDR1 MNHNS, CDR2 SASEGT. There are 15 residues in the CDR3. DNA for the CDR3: TGTGCCAGCAGTGAAGACAGGGGGCGCCTGAATGGCTACACCTTC. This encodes CASSEDRGRLNGYTF.

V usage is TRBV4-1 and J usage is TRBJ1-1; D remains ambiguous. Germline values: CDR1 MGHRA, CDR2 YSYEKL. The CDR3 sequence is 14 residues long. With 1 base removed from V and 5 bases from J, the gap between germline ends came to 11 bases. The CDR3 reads CASSQAPGGTEAFF. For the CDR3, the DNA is TGCGCCAGCAGCCAAGCCCCGGGAGGGACTGAAGCTTTCTTT.

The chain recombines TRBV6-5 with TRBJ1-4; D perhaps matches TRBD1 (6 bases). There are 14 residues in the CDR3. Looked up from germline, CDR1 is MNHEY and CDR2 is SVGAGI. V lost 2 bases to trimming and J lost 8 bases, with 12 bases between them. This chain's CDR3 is CASSYGGAGEKLFF. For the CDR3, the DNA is TGTGCCAGCAGTTACGGGGGGGCCGGGGAAAAACTGTTTTTT.

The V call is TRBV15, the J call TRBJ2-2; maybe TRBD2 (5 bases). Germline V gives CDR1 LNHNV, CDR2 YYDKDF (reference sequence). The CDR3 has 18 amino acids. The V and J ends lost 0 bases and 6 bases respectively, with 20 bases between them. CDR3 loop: CATSREKFSLAMAGELFF. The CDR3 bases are TGTGCCACCAGCAGAGAAAAGTTTTCGCTAGCCATGGCCGGGGAGCTGTTTTTT.

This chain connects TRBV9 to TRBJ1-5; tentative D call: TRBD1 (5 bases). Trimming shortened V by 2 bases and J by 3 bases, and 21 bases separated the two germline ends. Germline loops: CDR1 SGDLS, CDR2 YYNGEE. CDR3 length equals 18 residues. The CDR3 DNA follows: TGTGCCAGCAGCGTGGTCCCCGGGGGGAACGGACCCAATCAGCCCCAGCATTTT. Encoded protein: CASSVVPGGNGPNQPQHF.

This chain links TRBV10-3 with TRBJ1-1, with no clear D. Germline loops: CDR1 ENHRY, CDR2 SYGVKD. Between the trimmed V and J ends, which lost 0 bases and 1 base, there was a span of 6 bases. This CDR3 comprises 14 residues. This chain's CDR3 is CAISESAGNTEAFF. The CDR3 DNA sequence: TGTGCCATCAGTGAGTCGGCGGGGAACACTGAAGCTTTCTTT.

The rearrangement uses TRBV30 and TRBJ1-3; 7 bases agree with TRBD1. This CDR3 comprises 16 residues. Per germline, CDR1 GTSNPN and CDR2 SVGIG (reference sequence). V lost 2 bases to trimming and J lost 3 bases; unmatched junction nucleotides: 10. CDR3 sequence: CAWSPRTGYRGNTIYF. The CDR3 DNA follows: TGTGCCTGGAGTCCGCGGACAGGTTACCGTGGAAACACCATATATTTT.

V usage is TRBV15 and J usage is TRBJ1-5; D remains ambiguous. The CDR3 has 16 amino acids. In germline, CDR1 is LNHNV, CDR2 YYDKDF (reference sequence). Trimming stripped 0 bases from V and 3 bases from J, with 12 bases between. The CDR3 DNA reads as TGTGCCACCAGCAGAGATGATCCGGGGAACAATCAGCCCCAGCATTTT. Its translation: CATSRDDPGNNQPQHF.